This T cell receptor (beta chain) was profiled in a study of T cell repertoires in cytomegalovirus infection. MiXCR, run by TCRdb on the reads, gives a single entry per CDR3 protein. The sample records 150,000 to 200,000 distinct CDR3 sequences, 28% being singletons. The sequence was collected from a human donor in good health (CMV status not recorded). Some clones in this sample may be carry-over from other donors' samples. The specimen was PBMCs.

The chain's CDR3 is CASSYSIGGADSPLHF. As DNA, the CDR3 is TGTGCCAGCAGTTACTCGATTGGAGGGGCGGATTCACCCCTCCACTTT. V usage is TRBV6-2 or TRBV6-3 and J usage is TRBJ1-6; the D gene is possibly TRBD1 (5 bases). The V end was cut by 0 bases, the J end by 8 bases, with 14 bases between. There are 16 residues in the CDR3. CDR1 is MNHEY and CDR2 is SVGEGT in the germline V gene.